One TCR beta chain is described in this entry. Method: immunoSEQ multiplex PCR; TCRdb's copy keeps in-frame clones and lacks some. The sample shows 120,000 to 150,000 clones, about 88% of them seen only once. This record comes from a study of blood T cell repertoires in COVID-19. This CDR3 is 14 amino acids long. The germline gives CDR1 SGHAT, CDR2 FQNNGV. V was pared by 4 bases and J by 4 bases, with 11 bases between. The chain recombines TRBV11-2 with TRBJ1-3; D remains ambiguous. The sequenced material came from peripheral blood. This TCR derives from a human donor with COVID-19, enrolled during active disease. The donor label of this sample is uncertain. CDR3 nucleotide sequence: TGTGCCAGCAGCTCGGGGTCCCCAGGAAACACCATATATTTT. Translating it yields CASSSGSPGNTIYF.